Following are 27 T cell receptor beta chains from one sample sequenced in a study of regulatory T cells in long-lasting Graves disease. Sequencing libraries for TCR beta were prepared with iRepertoire HTBI primers and Arm-PCR of CDR3 regions. Using its own MiXCR run on the multiplex PCR reads, TCRdb lists one record per CDR3 protein. There are 450,000 to 500,000 distinct CDR3 sequences in the sample; 15% to 20% occur only once, and 12% lies in the top ten. Time point specified: newly diagnosed GD, antithyroid drugs for less than 3 months. PBMC RNA was the source of the TCR library. A further study also used this sample, focusing on T cells in Graves' hyperthyroidism and ophthalmopathy.

The sample here was peripheral blood mononuclear cells (PBMCs), taken at new diagnosis, from a patient treated with antithyroid drugs. These receptors all stem from a middle-aged man with Graves disease.

This clonotype was counted ten times or more. The chain recombines TRBV7-6 with TRBJ2-3; D is perhaps TRBD2 (6 bases). In germline, CDR1 is SGHVS, CDR2 FNYEAQ. The CDR3 extends over 14 amino acids. Between the trimmed V and J ends, which lost 5 bases and 6 bases, there was a span of 15 bases. The CDR3 coding sequence is TGTGCCAGCAGCCCGGGACTCCCTGGCGATACGCAGTATTTT. Translated: CASSPGLPGDTQYF.

This clonotype was seen at least ten times. The chain carries TRBV5-1 and TRBJ2-1, with 10 bases that match TRBD2. This CDR3 has 15 amino acids. Germline values: CDR1 SGHRS, CDR2 YFSETQ. The junction had 9 bases not matched to a gene; V was cut back by 6 bases and J by 6 bases. CDR3 protein: CASTEAGGPGNEQFF. The CDR3 nucleotides are TGCGCCAGCACGGAAGCGGGAGGGCCCGGCAATGAGCAGTTCTTC. The complete variable domain, with remaining parts taken from reference TRBV5-1 and TRBJ2-1, reads KAGVTQTPRYLIKTRGQQVTLSCSPISGHRSVSWYQQTPGQGLQFLFEYFSETQRNKGNFPGRFSGRQFSNSRSEMNVSTLELGDSALYLCASTEAGGPGNEQFFGPGTRLTVL.

This clonotype has a handful of counts. This chain links TRBV29-1 with TRBJ2-5, with D perhaps TRBD2 (6 bases). This CDR3 contains 14 residues. The V gene's germline CDR1 is SQVTM and CDR2 ANQGSEA. The ends were cut back, 7 bases at V and 4 bases at J, with 19 bases in the middle. The CDR3 loop reads CSALLAEILETQYF. CDR3 DNA: TGCAGCGCGCTACTAGCTGAGATTCTAGAGACCCAGTACTTC. Complete variable domain (other parts from reference TRBV29-1 and TRBJ2-5): SAVISQKPSRDICQRGTSLTIQCQVDSQVTMMFWYRQQPGQSLTLIATANQGSEATYESGFVIDKFPISRPNLTFSTLTVSNMSPEDSSIYLCSALLAEILETQYFGPGTRLLVL.

This clonotype was seen many times. Written as DNA, the CDR3 is TGTGCCACCAGCGAGGGGACAGGGGGTGAGCAGTTCTTC. Its protein is CATSEGTGGEQFF. V usage is TRBV15 and J usage is TRBJ2-1, with 11 positions matching TRBD1. From germline, CDR1 is LNHNV and CDR2 YYDKDF (reference sequence). Trimming at V came to 5 bases and at J to 9 bases, leaving 3 bases not matched to a gene. This CDR3 contains 13 residues.

The gene calls are TRBV19 and TRBJ2-7, with D tentatively TRBD2 (7 bases). Trimming took 8 bases from V and 6 from J, leaving 20 bases between them. CDR1 and CDR2 from the germline V gene are LNHDA and SQIVND (reference sequence). The CDR3 sequence is 14 residues long. This CDR3 is CASQRDTSGAEQYF. As DNA, the CDR3 is TGTGCCAGTCAACGGGACACCAGCGGGGCCGAGCAGTACTTC.

This clonotype came up a few times. The chain links TRBV18 to TRBJ2-7; D perhaps matches TRBD1 (5 bases). Germline CDR1 reads KGHSH; CDR2 reads LQKENI. The CDR3 covers 14 residues. The germline V and J ends were trimmed by 3 bases and 0 bases, with 9 bases remaining between them. The CDR3 DNA reads TGTGCCAGCTCACCTCACAGGAGCTCCTACGAGCAGTACTTC. Translating it yields CASSPHRSSYEQYF.

The chain carries TRBV12-3 or TRBV12-4 and TRBJ2-7; no clear D. The CDR3 contains 14 residues. V gave up 3 bases and J gave up 4 bases, with 13 bases separating them. The CDR3 region is CASSLVRNTYEQYF. DNA of the CDR3: TGTGCCAGCAGTTTGGTCAGGAATACGTACGAGCAGTACTTC.

This clonotype was counted ten times or more. The chain combines TRBV20-1 with TRBJ2-7; 7 nucleotides line up with TRBD2. V shed 0 bases and J 2 bases; nucleotides not matched to a gene: 13. CDR3 length: 17 residues. Germline-derived CDR1 and CDR2 are DFQATT and SNEGSKA (reference sequence). CDR3: CSARDIGSTSETYEQYF. The CDR3 DNA reads TGCAGTGCTAGAGACATCGGTAGTACTAGCGAGACCTACGAGCAGTACTTC.

J is TRBJ2-3 and V is TRBV12-3 or TRBV12-4; tentatively, D is TRBD1 or TRBD2 (5 bases each). V lost 11 bases and J 0 bases, leaving 18 bases between the germline ends. The CDR3 is made up of 15 amino acids. CDR3: CASTARDGSTDTQYF. For the CDR3, the DNA is TGTGCCTCCACAGCCCGGGACGGAAGCACAGATACGCAGTATTTT.

This clonotype was found many times. The gene calls are TRBV3-1 and TRBJ2-4; a possible D gene is TRBD2 (7 bases). Per germline, CDR1 LGHDT and CDR2 YNNKEL (reference sequence). The CDR3 is 13 amino acids. The V end lost 7 bases, the J end lost 6 bases, and 13 bases lay between the germline ends. The CDR3 region is CASTGGHRNIQYF. In nucleotides, the CDR3 is TGTGCCAGCACGGGGGGACACAGAAACATTCAGTACTTC.

The chain links TRBV10-2 to TRBJ2-2, with D maybe TRBD2 (7 bases). CDR1 and CDR2 (germline): WSHSY, SAAADI. This CDR3 is built from 15 residues. V was pared by 10 bases and J by 0 bases, with 15 bases between. For the CDR3, the DNA is TGCGCCATCTGGGGGGGCGATACGAACACCGGGGAGCTGTTTTTT. Amino acid sequence: CAIWGGDTNTGELFF.

The rearrangement uses TRBV3-1 and TRBJ2-1; 7 bases match TRBD1. V shed 0 bases, J shed 10 bases, and the junction held 15 bases outside the gene matches. Germline assignment: CDR1 LGHDT and CDR2 YNNKEL (reference sequence). The CDR3 extends over 17 amino acids. The CDR3 region has the DNA TGTGCCAGCAGCCAAGATGGGTTCCGGGACAGAGGAAGAGAGCAGTTCTTC. Its protein is CASSQDGFRDRGREQFF.

The rearrangement joins TRBV3-1 to TRBJ1-1, with a possible D match to TRBD1 (5 bases). Per germline, CDR1 LGHDT and CDR2 YNNKEL (reference sequence). The CDR3 length is 17 residues. Deletions cut 3 bases from V and 6 bases from J, with 23 bases between. The CDR3: CASSQHFYGGASAEAFF. DNA of the CDR3: TGTGCCAGCAGCCAGCACTTTTACGGTGGGGCGAGCGCTGAAGCTTTCTTT.

This clonotype was counted a single time. The chain carries TRBV19 and TRBJ1-5; D remains ambiguous. The germline gives CDR1 LNHDA, CDR2 SQIVND (reference sequence). The CDR3 runs 16 residues. V was shortened by 1 base and J by 2 bases, with 12 bases between the two germline ends. The CDR3 protein is CASSIARRRGNQPQHF. In DNA form, the CDR3 reads TGTGCCAGTAGTATAGCCCGGCGCCGCGGCAATCAGCCCCAGCATTTT.

This clonotype was seen many times. The chain couples TRBV28 to TRBJ2-5, with a possible D match to TRBD2 (5 bases). The germline V gene encodes CDR1 MDHEN and CDR2 SYDVKM. V was shortened by 2 bases and J by 3 bases, with 16 bases between the two germline ends. There are 16 residues in the CDR3. The CDR3 nucleotides are TGTGCCAGCAGTTTAGGACTTCGAGGAACGGAAGAGACCCAGTACTTC. Its protein is CASSLGLRGTEETQYF.

There are a few counts of this clonotype. V usage is TRBV6-9 and J usage is TRBJ2-1, with TRBD1 identical over 7 bases. The CDR3 has 16 residues. V was clipped by 4 bases and J by 3 bases; unmatched bases: 9. Germline assignment: CDR1 MNHGY and CDR2 SVAAGI. CDR3 nucleotides: TGTGCCAGCAGTTCCCGCCCGGACAGGTTCTACAATGAGCAGTTCTTC. It is translated as CASSSRPDRFYNEQFF.

This clonotype has only a few counts. This chain links TRBV24-1 with TRBJ1-2; possibly TRBD1 for D (6 bases). CDR1 is KGHDR and CDR2 is SFDVKD in the germline V gene. The CDR3 totals 15 residues. Between the trimmed V and J ends, which lost 4 bases and 8 bases, there was a span of 19 bases. The DNA for the CDR3 is TGTGCCACCAGTGACCGTCGTAGGCCAGGGGACGGCTACACCTTC. It specifies CATSDRRRPGDGYTF.

This clonotype was counted only a few times. The gene calls are TRBV7-2 and TRBJ2-5; D might be TRBD1 or TRBD2, each matching 6 bases. The CDR3 runs to 15 residues. The germline gives CDR1 SGHTA, CDR2 FQGNSA. The ends were cut back, 5 bases at V and 7 bases at J, with 20 bases in the middle. This chain's CDR3 is CASSKAGTPGGTQYF. The DNA of the CDR3 is TGTGCCAGCAGCAAAGCCGGGACACCCGGGGGGACCCAGTACTTC.

This clonotype was seen ten or more times. The chain has TRBV30 and TRBJ2-3, with 11 nucleotides matching TRBD1. The CDR3 length is 15 residues. The V segment lost 8 bases and the J segment 3 bases; nucleotides outside the gene matches: 10. Germline loops: CDR1 GTSNPN, CDR2 SVGIG (reference sequence). CDR3 residues: CARGTGTGGTDTQYF. The DNA of the CDR3 is TGTGCCAGAGGGACCGGGACAGGGGGAACAGATACGCAGTATTTT.

CDR3 sequence (DNA): TGTGCCAGCAGCCAAGAACCGGCAGGGAACTGGGAGCAGTACTTC. Translating it yields CASSQEPAGNWEQYF. V usage is TRBV4-2 and J usage is TRBJ2-7; D may be TRBD1 (5 bases). This CDR3 comprises 15 residues. V lost 0 bases to trimming and J lost 7 bases, with 16 bases between them. CDR1 is LGHNA, CDR2 YNFKEQ, per germline.

At least ten counts were recorded for this clonotype. V and J are TRBV28 and TRBJ2-5, with unresolved D. There are 13 residues in the CDR3. Germline V gene data show CDR1 as MDHEN and CDR2 as SYDVKM. Trimming removed 6 bases from V and 4 bases from J, with 12 bases in between. This CDR3 reads CASREGQLETQYF. The CDR3 DNA sequence: TGTGCCAGCAGGGAAGGCCAGTTAGAGACCCAGTACTTC.

This rearrangement joins TRBV19 to TRBJ1-2; D possibly corresponds to TRBD1 (5 bases). With 3 bases removed from V and 6 bases from J, the gap between germline ends came to 14 bases. Germline assignment: CDR1 LNHDA and CDR2 SQIVND (reference sequence). CDR3 length equals 14 residues. The CDR3 nucleotides are TGTGCCAGTAGTATTGGGGACTCGTACCATGGCTACACCTTC. It is translated as CASSIGDSYHGYTF.

This clonotype showed up many times. The J gene is TRBJ2-3, the V gene TRBV20-1; D remains ambiguous. Germline V gene sequence: CDR1 DFQATT, CDR2 SNEGSKA (reference sequence). V dropped 0 bases and J dropped 0 bases, with 10 bases sitting between them. The CDR3 consists of 15 residues. The CDR3 nucleotides read TGCAGTGCTAGAGATTACCAGACTAGCACAGATACGCAGTATTTT. This gives the protein CSARDYQTSTDTQYF.

This clonotype was counted many times. The V gene is TRBV2, the J gene TRBJ2-1, with D perhaps TRBD2 (6 bases). In germline, CDR1 is SNHLY, CDR2 FYNNEI. The V and J ends lost 3 bases and 9 bases respectively, with 12 bases between them. The CDR3 extends over 13 amino acids. The CDR3 DNA sequence: TGTGCCAGCAGTGACGTTTCTAGCGTTGAGCAGTTCTTC. It encodes CASSDVSSVEQFF.

This clonotype has a handful of counts. The V call is TRBV4-1, the J call TRBJ2-4; D is uncertain. The CDR3 is made up of 13 amino acids. V lost 3 bases, J lost 5 bases, and 8 bases lay in between. CDR1 is MGHRA, CDR2 YSYEKL, per germline. CDR3 nucleotides: TGCGCCAGCAGCCATGAGACCCAAAACATTCAGTACTTC. The encoded protein is CASSHETQNIQYF.

The chain has TRBV28 and TRBJ1-3; the D is unclear. Germline V gene sequence: CDR1 MDHEN, CDR2 SYDVKM. Deletions cut 7 bases from V and 6 bases from J, with 7 bases between. This CDR3 is 11 amino acids long. Here the CDR3 DNA reads TGTGCCAGCACCGGCGCAAACACCATATATTTT. It specifies CASTGANTIYF. The full variable domain, with the rest looked up from reference TRBV28 and TRBJ1-3, is DVKVTQSSRYLVKRTGEKVFLECVQDMDHENMFWYRQDPGLGLRLIYFSYDVKMKEKGDIPEGYSVSREKKERFSLILESASTNQTSMYLCASTGANTIYFGEGSWLTVV.

The chain is built from TRBV15 and TRBJ2-3; the D call may be TRBD1 or TRBD2 (5 bases each). CDR3 size: 15 residues. CDR1 is LNHNV, CDR2 YYDKDF, per germline (reference sequence). Trimming cost V 5 bases and J 0 bases, with 12 bases left between them. The CDR3 spells CATSYTGPSTDTQYF. Here the CDR3 DNA reads TGTGCCACCAGCTACACGGGACCCAGCACAGATACGCAGTATTTT.